This is a list of T cell receptor beta chains from one sample in a study of blood T cell repertoires in COVID-19. The protocol was immunoSEQ multiplex PCR, while the TCRdb copy is restricted to in-frame clones and leaves out a portion. The sample yields around 80,000 clones, around 83% seen once. The sample consisted of peripheral blood. All receptors derive from a human donor in a cohort sampled during active COVID-19. Both conserved end residues are part of each CDR3. D genes are given only for firm matches.

d_call v_call cdr3_aa
TRBD1 TRBV3-1/TRBV3-2 CASSGHRGMDTGELFF
TRBD1 TRBV10-2 CASRDGQGSGNTIYF
. TRBV7-2 CASSLGGGHSDTQYF
TRBD1 TRBV2 CASTPTLGTGGEKLFF
TRBD2 TRBV5-1 CASSPGTSGLRDEQFF
. TRBV10-3 CAISEFSGQNTEAFF
. TRBV6-5 CASNDGGFGAFF
. TRBV6-2/TRBV6-3 CASSYQGPGEQYF
. TRBV10-3 CAISSGVQNIQYF
. TRBV7-9 CASSSYLAGLSEAFF
. TRBV12-3/TRBV12-4 CASSLAAYNEQFF
. TRBV10-3 CAIGGSGTDTQYF
TRBD1 TRBV7-3 CASSPRPGQGGNTIYF
TRBD1 TRBV12-3/TRBV12-4 CATRQGNEQFF
TRBD1 TRBV28 CASSLWAGQGNTIYF
. TRBV12-3/TRBV12-4 CASSPDRDYGYTF
TRBD1 TRBV5-1 CASSVGQTVETQYF
TRBD1 TRBV28 CASSLADRGEYGEQYF
. TRBV15 CATSRDGGNTEAFF
. TRBV12-3/TRBV12-4 CASTRRSGTEAFF
. TRBV5-1 CASSLAGHAEQYF
. TRBV24-1 CATSDLQTSSYNEQFF
. TRBV2 CASEINRDGNSPLHF
TRBD1 TRBV29-1 CSVGQGRAEAFF
TRBD1 TRBV4-2 CASSQEEGQGNGYTF
TRBD2 TRBV12-3/TRBV12-4 CASSFGGSYEQYF
TRBD1 TRBV11-2 CASSKQGAADTQYF
. TRBV3-1/TRBV3-2 CASSQDEGGHQPQHF
TRBD2 TRBV4-1 CASSQLERGVNEQFF
. TRBV6-5 CACSRHPADGYTF
TRBD2 TRBV19 CAAREGNTGELFF
. TRBV30 CAWSVSGDTEAFF
TRBD2 TRBV7-2 CASSPGGLAGNEQFF
TRBD1 TRBV6-5 CASRTGQGSNQPQHF
TRBD1 TRBV3-1/TRBV3-2 CASSQGTGGGETQYF
TRBD1 TRBV25-1 CASSDPGTGVEKLFF
TRBD1 TRBV5-1 CASSLGQGADGYTF
. TRBV2 CASSADTNYGYTF
. TRBV6-2/TRBV6-3 CASSHGDYEQYF
. TRBV3-1/TRBV3-2 CASSQAGVDYGYTF
. TRBV15 CATSRDYFGYTF
. TRBV2 CASSVLQFLEGGYTF
. TRBV7-8 CASSLVLAPTYEQYF
TRBD2 TRBV24-1 CATSDLSGGAPTYNEQFF
TRBD2 TRBV7-2 CASSPAVGGQETQYF
TRBD2 TRBV7-2 CASSQTSGTDTQYF
. TRBV6-5 CASTRDSGMREQYF
TRBD1 TRBV7-3 CASSSAGGWETQYF